This paragraph covers one T cell receptor beta chain sequence. Its specific antigen is unknown. Per-base quality was not reported, and no clone a single base away is much larger than it. These data belong to a study of cytomegalovirus exposure and HLA in healthy donors (dated by TCRdb to 2016 to 2017). For the wider study: An earlier analysis of 587 of the donors reported approximately 260 Gb of sequence data and around 120 million unique TCR beta sequences obtained from about 179 million T cells. Using immunosequencing, the study profiled T cell repertoires from about 620 subjects and related those repertoires to cytomegalovirus serostatus. A later genetic analysis took genome-wide SNP genotypes for about 65% of the 666 donors and used that subset as a discovery cohort. The number of typed donors differed by locus: roughly 629-640 for A, B, C, DRB1 and DQB1; approximately 520 for DQA1; over 600 for DPA1; and roughly 470 for DPB1. Because of strong linkage in the cohort, 5 or 6 DR-DQ haplotypes were treated as single units for association and clustering. Roughly 300 gigabases of sequencing data and roughly 81 million unique TCR sequences made up an early release that covered over 550 HLA-typed donors. HLA typing covered class I and class II loci at four-digit resolution. To predict cytomegalovirus infection status, the study brought together high-throughput TCR immunosequencing, statistical association of individual TCRs with disease status, and machine learning. Every repertoire in the discovery cohort had been generated on one and the same sequencing platform. The aim of the study was to test whether cataloging public T cell receptors could identify signatures of past pathogen exposure. Rather than drawing on any new phenotypic data, the later analysis identified candidate immune exposures from TCR beta sequences and the way those sequences occurred across donors. In an earlier analysis of about 590 of the donors, high-throughput TCR beta sequencing was used to judge whether each TCR beta V gene segment behaved as functional or pseudogenic. Among a few hundred genotyped donors of the cohort, an average of roughly 240,000 unique TCR beta nucleotide sequences were sequenced per donor, roughly 18% of them non-productive. To study patterns of TCR occurrence, a later analysis re-analyzed previously published TCR beta repertoires from 650 to 750 donors and added high-resolution HLA genotyping. Donor age, sex, ethnicity and CMV serostatus were compiled together with the repertoire data. Among the roughly 400 genotyped donors, approximately 81% belonged to the genetic ancestry cluster associated with self-reported Caucasian donors. Besides the first cohort of under 700 subjects, a separate validation cohort made up of some 110 different subjects was used.

The library was prepared using the immunoSEQ multiplex PCR assay. For the multiplex PCR, a mixture combining 60 forward primers for TCR Vbeta segments and 13 reverse primers for TCR Jbeta segments was used. The CDR3 region of rearranged TCR beta genes was amplified from genomic DNA with a multiplex PCR assay. Amplified TCR beta libraries were sequenced as 87-base-pair reads on the Illumina HiSeq System. In the paper's pipeline: A later analysis counted around 72 million unique TCR beta chains across the 666 repertoires, and some 12 million of these chains were shared by at least two donors. Raw reads were error-corrected and collapsed into unique sequences by a nearest-neighbor algorithm in which closely related sequences were merged to remove PCR and sequencing errors. CDR3 sequences were aligned to IMGT reference sequences to assign V, D and J gene segments. For a sequence to be retained, a match of at least six nucleotides was required to both a V gene segment and a J gene segment. A rearrangement was called productive if the CDR3 had no stop codons and remained in frame with V and J, and every other rearrangement was called non-productive. CDR3 was defined by IMGT convention, running from the second conserved V-encoded cysteine to the conserved J-encoded phenylalanine. In an earlier analysis of more than 550 of the donors, sequences lacking an unambiguous match to a single V gene segment were excluded. An earlier analysis of 500 to 600 of the donors classified V segments as functional when productive rearrangements were above 56.7% and as segregating when the standard deviation between donors was above 5%. A statistical classification framework was developed to diagnose cytomegalovirus status using the catalog of TCR beta chain sequences. In a later analysis, V and J genes were assigned by comparing TCR nucleotide sequences against IMGT/GENE-DB human TR gene sequences. In a later analysis, CDR3 sequences and most-parsimonious VDJ recombination scenarios were assigned using the TCRdist pipeline. In a later analysis, each TCR beta chain was defined by its CDR3 amino acid sequence together with its V-gene family, and reads without a unique V-gene family were excluded. A later analysis removed roughly 590 highly shared, low-generation-probability nucleotide sequences to deal with suspected cross-contamination and a sequencing artifact. A later analysis calculated a clonal expansion index for each public chain from normalized within-repertoire ranks of inferred template counts. In a later analysis, generation probabilities were computed using a VDJ recombination model fitted to out-of-frame rearrangements, and the results were checked against IGoR. A later analysis scored TCR-TCR, TCR-HLA and TCR-CMV co-occurrence with hypergeometric tests, applying a repertoire-size bias correction to TCR pairs. To estimate false discovery rates, a later analysis permuted the HLA or CMV assignments 20 times. In a later analysis, co-occurring TCRs were grouped using DBSCAN, with TCRdist sequence similarity added in when clustering inside HLA-allele-positive subsets. Co-occurrence clustering excluded repertoires with fewer than 30,000 or more than 120,000 public chains, plus five with anomalous nucleotide sharing. TCRdb carries this immuneACCESS record with in-frame sequences only. Its versions omit some clonotypes, under half of them owing to an unresolved V gene in the studies checked, with the rest unexplained. The V and J calls and the clone size are those of that table, but D and trimming were determined from the DNA. This sample comprises 90,000 to 110,000 clones, about four fifths of them detected only once. Roughly 1.2% of the sample lies in the top ten.

The cohort consisted of some 730 healthy bone marrow donors. Cohort members were all nominally healthy when sampled, although unrecorded immune exposures were likely present. The donor tested CMV seronegative and was one of the 352 seronegative cohort members. Every donor gave a peripheral blood sample, and the peripheral blood mononuclear cells from that sample were used for TCR beta sequencing. Genomic DNA extraction from the blood cell samples was performed with the Qiagen DNeasy Blood Extraction Kit. The full study reports these points: In a later genetic analysis, a missense DCLRE1C variant was associated with V-gene and J-gene trimming of TCR beta chains, and the association was replicated in an independent cohort. In a later genetic analysis, fewer N-insertions in productive TCRs were reported among donors in an Asian-associated ancestry cluster than the approximately 710-donor mean. The study listed 150 to 200 TCR beta chains as associated with cytomegalovirus. The presence/absence analyses assumed that sequencing depth was roughly uniform across donors, and that assumption may not be true. When HLA alleles, especially DR and DQ, strongly co-occurred, attributing TCR associations to individual alleles was difficult. Correlated functional status among segregating V segments might be attributable to linkage disequilibrium, but an unknown experimental factor could not be ruled out. Compared with equally common non-associated chains, HLA-associated TCR beta chains in a later analysis were more clonally expanded and had lower generation probabilities. In vitro tests confirmed that a few of the cytomegalovirus-associated TCR beta chains recognize cytomegalovirus antigens. Several of the top co-occurrence clusters appeared to be linked to parvovirus B19, influenza, CMV and Epstein-Barr virus, according to a later analysis. About 17 rarely observed V segments, including chromosome 9 orphons, were excluded from the earlier analysis of approximately 500 of the donors because counts were too low. The authors suggested that the approach could potentially be extended to other disease states and immunological phenotypes. In a later analysis, TCR association rates were found to vary across HLA loci, with the most associated TCRs seen for DRB1 alleles and the fewest for HLA-C alleles. A group of highly shared sequence variants was considered likely to be a technical artifact of the sequencing pipeline. Because some donors lacked HLA typing at each locus, the association tests relied only on the typed subset. While some public TCRs were present in many individuals, most TCR sequences turned up only very rarely across donors. The classifier was reported to diagnose cytomegalovirus status with high specificity and sensitivity in both the original cohort and the validation cohort. Only TCR beta chains were sequenced in this cohort, and the absence of alpha or paired-chain data limited detectable features. According to a later analysis, most CMV-associated TCR beta chains appeared to be HLA-restricted, and the HLA associations seemed to be driven largely by CMV exposure. At a false discovery rate of 0.05, a later analysis linked 16,951 TCR beta sequences to specific HLA alleles. Immune exposure information for the cohort was limited to CMV serostatus. A further reported finding was that TCR beta sequences accurately predicted the HLA-A and HLA-B alleles for most subjects in the first cohort. In an earlier analysis of some 500 of the donors, most TCR beta V segments appeared in productive rearrangements about 87% or about 30% of the time, broadly matching IMGT annotations.

The sequenced sample consisted of PBMCs. This clonotype was sampled from a man aged 35 to 55 in good health and CMV-seronegative.

The DNA reads TGTGCCAGCAATGACAGGGGGCCTGAAGCTTTCTTT. This yields the protein CASNDRGPEAFF. The chain is assembled from TRBV2 and TRBJ1-1, with 10 junctional bases fitting TRBD1. The germline V and J ends show losses of 7 bases and 6 bases respectively, and no gene match explains 2 bases of the junction. According to the germline V gene, CDR1 reads SNHLY and CDR2 reads FYNNEI. From the cysteine up to the phenylalanine, the CDR3 has a length of 12 residues. CDR3 DNA is the only sequence kept; it has 36 bases, read in frame from the first base.